These 14 T cell receptor beta chains were sequenced from one sample in a study of T cell changes during pregnancy in multiple sclerosis. TCRdb keeps only in-frame clones here, not all; method: immunoSEQ multiplex PCR. Among under 130,000 clones, roughly nine tenths were seen once, and the ten largest hold about 3.2%. Here the sequenced sample was peripheral blood, taken after pregnancy. Source of these receptors: a female donor with multiple sclerosis, enrolled in a pregnancy study.

The V gene is TRBV6-1, the J gene TRBJ2-7; the D gene is possibly TRBD1 (6 bases). Germline V gives CDR1 MNHNS, CDR2 SASEGT. This CDR3 spans 13 amino acids. Trimming took off 5 bases at V and 6 bases at J, with 14 bases between the two ends. The CDR3 here is CASSKYRVSEQYF. CDR3 DNA: TGTGCCAGCAGTAAGTACAGGGTCTCCGAGCAGTACTTC.

This clone is a singleton in its sample. The J gene is TRBJ1-2, the V gene TRBV19, with 7 nucleotides matching TRBD1. The CDR3 spans 14 residues. The V gene's germline CDR1 is LNHDA and CDR2 SQIVND (reference sequence). V dropped 7 bases and J dropped 3; count of bases not matched to a gene: 8. Here the CDR3 reads CASKSTGTDYGYTF. CDR3 DNA sequence: TGTGCCAGTAAGTCGACAGGGACAGACTATGGCTACACCTTC.

V usage is TRBV19 and J usage is TRBJ2-3; 9 bases are shared with TRBD2. V was clipped by 3 bases and J by 3 bases; unmatched bases: 7. This CDR3 contains 16 residues. Germline CDR1 LNHDA, CDR2 SQIVND (reference sequence). CDR3 coding DNA: TGTGCCAGTAGTATCGACCAGCGGGGGGTGACAGATACGCAGTATTTT. This encodes CASSIDQRGVTDTQYF.

The rearrangement links TRBV14 to TRBJ1-1; D might be TRBD1 (5 bases). The CDR3 totals 14 residues. Looked up from germline, CDR1 is SGHDN and CDR2 is FVKESK. Trimming removed 4 bases from V and 6 bases from J, with 15 bases in between. CDR3 nucleotide sequence: TGTGCCAGCAGCCCAACTGGGGGGACGCCTGAAGCTTTCTTT. Translation: CASSPTGGTPEAFF.

The chain combines TRBV7-3 with TRBJ1-1; TRBD1 is a possible D gene (6 bases). This CDR3 has 14 amino acids. Germline CDR1 SGHTA, CDR2 FQGTGA. Deletions cut 5 bases from V and 4 bases from J, with 14 bases between. The CDR3, as DNA: TGTGCCAGCAGCAAACAGGGTTCGTCCACTGAAGCTTTCTTT. Its protein is CASSKQGSSTEAFF.

Worth noting for this clone: One junction end does not reproduce the germline sequence, and a read error may be involved. V usage is TRBV7-7 and J usage is TRBJ2-5, with 7 nucleotides matching TRBD2. Germline CDR1 and CDR2: SSHAT and FNYEAQ (reference sequence). The CDR3 contains 12 residues. The CDR3: CASSPSGETQYF. CDR3 DNA sequence: TGTGCTAGCAGCCCTAGCGGTGAGACCCAGTACTTC. Full variable domain (outside the CDR3, taken from reference TRBV7-7 and TRBJ2-5): GAGVSQSPRYKVTKRGQDVTLRCDPISSHATLYWYQQALGQGPEFLTYFNYEAQPDKSGLPSDRFSAERPEGSISTLTIQRTEQRDSAMYRCASSPSGETQYFGPGTRLLVL.

This clone was counted a few times. The same CDR3 also results from other DNA sequences found in this sample. CDR3 region: CASSLGQGSNQPQHF. The CDR3 nucleotides are TGTGCCAGCAGCTTAGGACAGGGGAGCAATCAGCCCCAGCATTTT. The genes are TRBV5-6 and TRBJ1-5; TRBD1 aligns across 9 bases. V shed 2 bases, J shed 1 base, and the junction held 1 base outside the gene matches. CDR1 is SGHDT and CDR2 is YYEEEE in the germline V gene. This CDR3 is built from 15 residues.

V and J are TRBV25-1 and TRBJ1-1; 9 bases align to TRBD1. This CDR3 is built from 13 residues. V lost 10 bases, J lost 11 bases, and 14 bases stayed unmatched. Germline lookup yields CDR1 MGHDK and CDR2 SYGVNS. This CDR3 is CANTPTGGVNAFF. As DNA, the CDR3 is TGTGCCAACACCCCAACAGGGGGCGTGAACGCTTTCTTT. The full variable domain, its missing parts supplied by reference TRBV25-1 and TRBJ1-1, is EADIYQTPRYLVIGTGKKITLECSQTMGHDKMYWYQQDPGMELHLIHYSYGVNSTEKGDLSSESTVSRIRTEHFPLTLESARPSHTSQYLCANTPTGGVNAFFGQGTRLTVV.

This chain connects TRBV5-6 to TRBJ2-5; D is uncertain. The CDR3 length is 11 residues. Trimming removed 3 bases from V and 5 bases from J, with 5 bases in between. CDR1 is SGHDT and CDR2 is YYEEEE in the germline V gene. The chain's CDR3 is CASSSSETQYF. In DNA, the CDR3 is TGTGCCAGCAGCTCCAGTGAGACCCAGTACTTC.

V and J are TRBV15 and TRBJ1-5, with TRBD1 identical over 7 bases. Losses at the gene ends were 2 bases for V and 7 bases for J; bases not matched to a gene: 5. There are 14 residues in the CDR3. Per germline, CDR1 LNHNV and CDR2 YYDKDF (reference sequence). The CDR3 region is CATSRPQGRQPQHF. For the CDR3, the DNA is TGTGCCACCAGCAGACCACAGGGGAGGCAGCCCCAGCATTTT.

This chain links TRBV9 with TRBJ1-1; tentatively, D is TRBD1 (5 bases). CDR1 is SGDLS, CDR2 YYNGEE, per germline. This CDR3 region has 21 residues. Trimming shortened V by 4 bases and J by 0 bases, and 31 bases separated the two germline ends. In nucleotides, the CDR3 is TGTGCCAGCAGCCCTCCTGACAGTCCAATCCCCCCACATCGGATGAACACTGAAGCTTTCTTT. The encoded protein is CASSPPDSPIPPHRMNTEAFF.

The J gene is TRBJ2-2, the V gene TRBV19; D may be TRBD1 (6 bases). V gave up 3 bases and J gave up 4 bases, with 9 bases separating them. The CDR3 runs to 14 residues. Germline lookup yields CDR1 LNHDA and CDR2 SQIVND (reference sequence). The CDR3 nucleotides are TGTGCCAGTAGTATTCCAGGGGCCACCGGGGAGCTGTTTTTT. Its protein product is CASSIPGATGELFF.

The CDR3 coding sequence is TGTGCCAGTAGCCCCGGGACTAGCGGCCCCTACGAGCAGTACTTC. Protein product: CASSPGTSGPYEQYF. This chain joins TRBV19 and TRBJ2-7, with 11 bases identical to TRBD2. With 6 bases clipped from V and 2 bases from J, the junction kept 6 bases outside the gene matches. Germline loops: CDR1 LNHDA, CDR2 SQIVND (reference sequence). The CDR3 spans 15 residues. Looking up the rest from reference TRBV19 and TRBJ2-7 gives the full variable domain: DGGITQSPKYLFRKEGQNVTLSCEQNLNHDAMYWYRQDPGQGLRLIYYSQIVNDFQKGDIAEGYSVSREKKESFPLTVTSAQKNPTAFYLCASSPGTSGPYEQYFGPGTRLTVT.

The rearrangement links TRBV18 to TRBJ1-6; possible D gene TRBD1, 6 bases. From germline, CDR1 is KGHSH and CDR2 LQKENI. The V and J ends lost 3 bases and 9 bases respectively, with 12 bases between them. This CDR3 has 14 residues. CDR3 DNA sequence: TGTGCCAGCTCACCGAAGGACAGTATTTCACCCCTCCACTTT. As protein: CASSPKDSISPLHF. Looking up the rest from reference TRBV18 and TRBJ1-6 gives the full variable domain: NAGVMQNPRHLVRRRGQEARLRCSPMKGHSHVYWYRQLPEEGLKFMVYLQKENIIDESGMPKERFSAEFPKEGPSILRIQQVVRGDSAAYFCASSPKDSISPLHFGNGTRLTVT.